This T cell receptor beta chain was recorded in a study of blood T cells in healthy people across ages (dated by TCRdb to between 2015 and 2017). About the investigation overall: In model experiments, template switching captured roughly one uniquely barcoded TCR beta cDNA molecule for every two T cells. Age-related changes in TCR beta repertoire diversity were measured in the study by deep sequencing normalized with unique cDNA molecular identifiers. Four age groups were formed from the donors: young (average 16 years), middle-aged (just under 40), aged (roughly 58) and long-lived (approximately 78). To avoid experimental bias, donors of different ages were randomly spread across the sequencing lanes. The study analyzed two additional independent replicas of 1 million unique cDNA reads from the same blood draw for two donors, one aged 18 to 29 and one aged 80 or older. The research as a whole found: The CMV infection status of donors was not known, potentially confounding age-related changes in expanded clonotypes. There was a strong correlation between observed TCR beta diversity and the percentage of naive T cells measured by flow cytometry. Estimates of total diversity based on one million sequenced T cells were considered lower bounds and underestimates. Because profiling used bulk unsorted PBMCs, naive and antigen-experienced compartments could not be compared conclusively. Compared with the aged group, the long-lived group had more naive CD4+ T cells, fewer expanded clones and increased TCR diversity, a pattern suggesting age selection. Observed TCR beta diversity per million T cells fell roughly linearly with age, and a significant reduction was already apparent by age around 40.

Systemically healthy Caucasian individuals from Russia, about 38 in total and aged about 6 to 100 years, were included as donors. Each donor gave 8.5 to 10 milliliters of peripheral blood, collected into EDTA-treated Vacutainer tubes. PBMCs were isolated by Ficoll-Paque density-gradient centrifugation, with at least 7 million obtained per sample. Trizol reagent was used to extract total RNA from the PBMCs, yielding at least 6 micrograms per sample. Naive CD45RAhigh/CD27high T cell percentages were measured by flow cytometry on a PBMC aliquot from every donor. Only a few counts were recorded for this clonotype. There is no known antigen for this receptor. No per-base quality is available; no much larger clone lies one base away. The method was 5' RACE. Sequenced on an Illumina HiSeq 2500. A second PCR of roughly 6 to 12 cycles was performed with a sample-barcoded 5' primer and a J-beta primer mix. Each TCR beta cDNA molecule received a unique molecular identifier from a template-switch 5' adaptor carrying 12 random nucleotides. Each sample yielded at least 2.5 million CDR3-containing paired-end reads. All of the RNA was converted into first-strand cDNA using the Mint cDNA synthesis kit, with a TRBC-specific oligonucleotide serving as the primer. After uracil-DNA glycosylase treatment, a first 18-cycle PCR used universal primers M1SS and BC2_uni_R on all cDNA. In the authors' own workflow: For normalization, 1 million high-quality reads were randomly selected from each sample, with every read carrying a distinct molecular identifier. Instead of being binned into consensus sequences, reads that shared molecular identifiers were thrown out. MiTCR, run with a Q25 quality threshold and the strictest error-elimination algorithm, handled CDR3 identification, clonotype clustering and error correction. Lower-bound total TCR beta diversity was estimated with a nonparametric unseen species model using Euler transformation. TCRdb took the public reads, trimmed them with fastp at Q25, ran MiXCR for clone calling and kept in-frame beta chains. Rows merge per CDR3 protein into single entries with the most common DNA and genes. The V and J calls shown here were made by TCRdb, not taken from the authors' results. The sample records approximately 770,000 distinct CDR3 sequences, about 62% of which are singletons. The leading ten clones occupy about 20% of the sample.

The sequenced sample consisted of blood. The TCR originated in a young man in good health.

CDR3 sequence: CASSLEQTGTAGSREQYF. At the DNA level, the sequence is TGTGCCAGCAGCTTGGAGCAAACCGGGACAGCCGGGTCGAGGGAGCAGTACTTC. The chain was built from TRBV5-8 and TRBJ2-7, with 7 junctional bases fitting TRBD1. The CDR3 starts with the cysteine, ends with the phenylalanine, and has 18 residues. Only the CDR3 DNA stays, 54 bases, in frame from base 1. V has 0 bases trimmed and J has 7 bases trimmed; junction bases matching no gene number 19. For CDR1 and CDR2, the germline V gene lists SGHTS and YDEGEE.